This is a list of T cell receptor beta chains from one sample in a study of CD8+CD57+ T cells in acquired aplastic anemia. One entry per CDR3 protein results from TCRdb running MiXCR on the reads. Counted here are more than 150,000 distinct CDR3 sequences, 64% occurring once; the ten biggest clones make up around 45%. What was sequenced was sorted CD4+, CD8+, or CD8+CD57+ T cells (not recorded which) from PBMCs. All receptors come from a human donor with severe aplastic anemia or a healthy control (not recorded which). Both conserved end residues are part of each CDR3. Fields, in order: clone size, J gene, D gene, V gene, CDR3 DNA, CDR3 protein. The D gene is left open where the match is weak. A clone size is listed for some rows: how often the clone was seen (once, few, many), or a class if it is expanded.

clone size: NA; J gene: TRBJ2-7; D gene: NA; V gene: TRBV20-1; CDR3 DNA: TGCAGTGCTAGATCGCCCCTAACCTACGAGCAGTACTTC; CDR3 protein: CSARSPLTYEQYF
clone size: NA; J gene: TRBJ2-3; D gene: NA; V gene: TRBV5-1; CDR3 DNA: TGCGCCAGCAGCCCAGCGGGCACAGATACGCAGTATTTT; CDR3 protein: CASSPAGTDTQYF
clone size: NA; J gene: TRBJ1-2; D gene: NA; V gene: TRBV7-8; CDR3 DNA: TGTGCCAGCAGCGGTTTCCTTGGGGGCTACACCTTC; CDR3 protein: CASSGFLGGYTF
clone size: many; J gene: TRBJ2-7; D gene: NA; V gene: TRBV5-4; CDR3 DNA: TGTGCCAGCAGCTTGGCGGAGTCTGGGGAGCAGTACTTC; CDR3 protein: CASSLAESGEQYF
clone size: NA; J gene: TRBJ1-2; D gene: NA; V gene: TRBV9; CDR3 DNA: TGTGCCAGCAGCGTAGGAGGCGGAGGGCACGGCTACACCTTC; CDR3 protein: CASSVGGGGHGYTF
clone size: few; J gene: TRBJ2-7; D gene: TRBD1; V gene: TRBV29-1; CDR3 DNA: TGCAGCGTTGCCAGCAGTGTATCCCTGGGACAGGGCTACGAGCAGTACTTC; CDR3 protein: CSVASSVSLGQGYEQYF
clone size: NA; J gene: TRBJ1-2; D gene: NA; V gene: TRBV5-1; CDR3 DNA: TGCGCCAGCAGCTTGGTACAGACAAGCTATGGCTACACCTTC; CDR3 protein: CASSLVQTSYGYTF
clone size: once; J gene: TRBJ1-2; D gene: NA; V gene: TRBV15; CDR3 DNA: TGTGCCACCAGCAGAACTGAACCGGGCCCGGTGGGCTACACCTTC; CDR3 protein: CATSRTEPGPVGYTF
clone size: NA; J gene: TRBJ2-1; D gene: TRBD2; V gene: TRBV29-1; CDR3 DNA: TGCAGCGGTTCCGGAGGGACTAGCGGGAGATTCGGCAATGAGCAGTTCTTC; CDR3 protein: CSGSGGTSGRFGNEQFF
clone size: many; J gene: TRBJ1-5; D gene: NA; V gene: TRBV6-5; CDR3 DNA: TGTGCCAGCAGTTACGGGCAGGGAGTCAATCAGCCCCAGCATTTT; CDR3 protein: CASSYGQGVNQPQHF
clone size: NA; J gene: TRBJ1-2; D gene: TRBD1; V gene: TRBV10-1; CDR3 DNA: TGCGCCAGCAGTGAGGACTCAGGGGGCAGGGGAGGCTACACCTTC; CDR3 protein: CASSEDSGGRGGYTF
clone size: NA; J gene: TRBJ2-7; D gene: NA; V gene: TRBV4-2; CDR3 DNA: TGTGCCAGCAGCCCCGCGCAGGGAGATTTCTACGAGCAGTACTTC; CDR3 protein: CASSPAQGDFYEQYF
clone size: large; J gene: TRBJ2-7; D gene: NA; V gene: TRBV29-1; CDR3 DNA: TGCAGCGTTGAGGGGGGAAGGTTCTACGAGCAGTACTTC; CDR3 protein: CSVEGGRFYEQYF
clone size: many; J gene: TRBJ2-7; D gene: TRBD1; V gene: TRBV5-1; CDR3 DNA: TGCGCCAGCAGCGCGGGACAGGAGTACGAGCAGTACTTC; CDR3 protein: CASSAGQEYEQYF
clone size: NA; J gene: TRBJ1-1; D gene: TRBD1; V gene: TRBV19; CDR3 DNA: TGTGCCAGTAGCATGACAGGGGTCGCTGAAGCTTTCTTT; CDR3 protein: CASSMTGVAEAFF
clone size: NA; J gene: TRBJ2-7; D gene: NA; V gene: TRBV2; CDR3 DNA: TGTGCCAGCAACCGGTTTTCCTACGAGCAGTACTTC; CDR3 protein: CASNRFSYEQYF
clone size: NA; J gene: TRBJ1-6; D gene: TRBD1; V gene: TRBV12-3/TRBV12-4; CDR3 DNA: TGTGCCAGCAGTGAGGGACAGGGGATGAATTCACCCCTCCACTTT; CDR3 protein: CASSEGQGMNSPLHF
clone size: NA; J gene: TRBJ2-1; D gene: NA; V gene: TRBV19; CDR3 DNA: TGTGCCAGTAGTAGCCGGGAATATAATGAGCAGTTCTTC; CDR3 protein: CASSSREYNEQFF
clone size: NA; J gene: TRBJ2-5; D gene: TRBD1; V gene: TRBV10-3; CDR3 DNA: TGTGCCATCAGAAGGGACAGGACCCAAGAGACCCAGTACTTC; CDR3 protein: CAIRRDRTQETQYF
clone size: NA; J gene: TRBJ1-6; D gene: NA; V gene: TRBV10-3; CDR3 DNA: TGTGCCATCAGTGAGGAGACAGGTTCACCCCTCCACTTT; CDR3 protein: CAISEETGSPLHF
clone size: few; J gene: TRBJ1-3; D gene: TRBD1; V gene: TRBV2; CDR3 DNA: TGTGCCAGCAGTGCGGGACAGTCCTCTGGAAACACCATATATTTT; CDR3 protein: CASSAGQSSGNTIYF
clone size: NA; J gene: TRBJ2-1; D gene: TRBD2; V gene: TRBV10-3; CDR3 DNA: TGTGCCATCAGTGAGTTGAGCGGGAGGTATAATGAGCAGTTCTTC; CDR3 protein: CAISELSGRYNEQFF
clone size: many; J gene: TRBJ1-3; D gene: NA; V gene: TRBV9; CDR3 DNA: TGTGCCAGCAGCGTACAGGGAGGCTCTGGAAACACCATATATTTT; CDR3 protein: CASSVQGGSGNTIYF
clone size: many; J gene: TRBJ2-5; D gene: TRBD2; V gene: TRBV10-3; CDR3 DNA: TGTGCCATCAGTGAGCGGGGGGGGGGGATTTCCCAAGAGACCCAGTACTTC; CDR3 protein: CAISERGGGISQETQYF
clone size: NA; J gene: TRBJ2-7; D gene: NA; V gene: TRBV29-1; CDR3 DNA: TGCAGCGTTGAAGGGGGCTGGAACGAGCAGTACTTC; CDR3 protein: CSVEGGWNEQYF
clone size: NA; J gene: TRBJ2-5; D gene: TRBD2; V gene: TRBV24-1; CDR3 DNA: TGTGCCACCGGCCCTACTAGCGGGGGTAAAGAGACCCAGTACTTC; CDR3 protein: CATGPTSGGKETQYF
clone size: few; J gene: TRBJ1-3; D gene: NA; V gene: TRBV12-3/TRBV12-4; CDR3 DNA: TGTGCCAGCAGTTTTACAGCCTCCTCTGGAAACACCATATATTTT; CDR3 protein: CASSFTASSGNTIYF
clone size: NA; J gene: TRBJ2-1; D gene: NA; V gene: TRBV10-3; CDR3 DNA: TGTGCCATCAGTGCCGGACAGCGGTCCTACAATGAGCAGTTCTTC; CDR3 protein: CAISAGQRSYNEQFF
clone size: NA; J gene: TRBJ2-3; D gene: TRBD1; V gene: TRBV7-9; CDR3 DNA: TGTGCCGATCAGGGGGCGGGAGATACGCAGTATTTT; CDR3 protein: CADQGAGDTQYF
clone size: NA; J gene: TRBJ1-2; D gene: NA; V gene: TRBV25-1; CDR3 DNA: TGTGCCAGCAGCCCACCCCAGATCGCCTATGGCTACACCTTC; CDR3 protein: CASSPPQIAYGYTF
clone size: NA; J gene: TRBJ1-5; D gene: NA; V gene: TRBV4-1; CDR3 DNA: TGCGCCAGCAGCGCACATCAGCTGGGGGCCCACAATCAGCCCCAGCATTTT; CDR3 protein: CASSAHQLGAHNQPQHF
clone size: NA; J gene: TRBJ2-3; D gene: NA; V gene: TRBV10-3; CDR3 DNA: TGTGCCATCAGTGAGTCTCAGGGAATGGCGCATTTT; CDR3 protein: CAISESQGMAHF
clone size: NA; J gene: TRBJ2-5; D gene: NA; V gene: TRBV24-1; CDR3 DNA: TGTGCCACCAGTGATTCCACCGTGTACCAAGAGACCCAGTACTTC; CDR3 protein: CATSDSTVYQETQYF
clone size: NA; J gene: TRBJ1-1; D gene: NA; V gene: TRBV2; CDR3 DNA: TGTGCCAGCACAGCGGAGGGGAACACTGAAGCTTTCTTT; CDR3 protein: CASTAEGNTEAFF
clone size: NA; J gene: TRBJ2-3; D gene: NA; V gene: TRBV2; CDR3 DNA: TGTGCCAGCATTCGGGACACGGCCACAGTACTGCAGTATTTT; CDR3 protein: CASIRDTATVLQYF
clone size: few; J gene: TRBJ1-6; D gene: NA; V gene: TRBV7-9; CDR3 DNA: TGTGCCAGCAGCCCAAGTGGTGGGACACAAAATTCACCCCTCCACTTT; CDR3 protein: CASSPSGGTQNSPLHF
clone size: NA; J gene: TRBJ1-1; D gene: NA; V gene: TRBV5-1; CDR3 DNA: TGCGCCAGCAGCTTGGGGTCAGGGCGTGAAGCTTTCTTT; CDR3 protein: CASSLGSGREAFF
clone size: once; J gene: TRBJ2-7; D gene: NA; V gene: TRBV24-1; CDR3 DNA: TGTGCCACCAGTGATTCAGACAGTTACGAGCAGTACTTC; CDR3 protein: CATSDSDSYEQYF
clone size: medium-sized; J gene: TRBJ1-5; D gene: TRBD1; V gene: TRBV4-2; CDR3 DNA: TGTGCCAGCAGCCAAGCAGGGGGCCTGGGCAATCAGCCCCAGCATTTT; CDR3 protein: CASSQAGGLGNQPQHF
clone size: NA; J gene: TRBJ1-1; D gene: TRBD1; V gene: TRBV6-5; CDR3 DNA: TGTGCCAGCGTGCCGGGACAGGGAAACGGTGCAGTTGAAGCTTTCTTT; CDR3 protein: CASVPGQGNGAVEAFF
clone size: NA; J gene: TRBJ1-4; D gene: TRBD1; V gene: TRBV20-1; CDR3 DNA: TGCAGTCCCAGCGGCCTAAGGACAGGGAGTGAAAAACTGTTTTTT; CDR3 protein: CSPSGLRTGSEKLFF
clone size: few; J gene: TRBJ2-7; D gene: TRBD1; V gene: TRBV15; CDR3 DNA: TGTGCCACCAGCAGGACCGGGACAGGGTTCTACGAGCAGTACTTC; CDR3 protein: CATSRTGTGFYEQYF
clone size: NA; J gene: TRBJ1-2; D gene: TRBD1; V gene: TRBV24-1; CDR3 DNA: TGTGCCACCAGTGATTCGGACAGGGGGAAGGGTGGCTACACCTTC; CDR3 protein: CATSDSDRGKGGYTF
clone size: NA; J gene: TRBJ2-7; D gene: NA; V gene: TRBV20-1; CDR3 DNA: TGCAGTGCTGCCCGCCGGCCACACTCATCCGAGCAGTACTTC; CDR3 protein: CSAARRPHSSEQYF
clone size: NA; J gene: TRBJ2-5; D gene: TRBD2; V gene: TRBV20-1; CDR3 DNA: TGCAGTGCTCCTCTACTAGGGAGGGAAGAGACCCAGTACTTC; CDR3 protein: CSAPLLGREETQYF
clone size: NA; J gene: TRBJ2-7; D gene: NA; V gene: TRBV24-1; CDR3 DNA: TGTGCCACCAGTGCCCATCTCAAATCGGGGATCAGGTACGAGCAGTACTTC; CDR3 protein: CATSAHLKSGIRYEQYF
clone size: NA; J gene: TRBJ2-7; D gene: NA; V gene: TRBV20-1; CDR3 DNA: TGCAGTGCTAGAGATCAGCCAGGGGCCTACGAGCAGTACTTC; CDR3 protein: CSARDQPGAYEQYF
clone size: NA; J gene: TRBJ2-1; D gene: TRBD2; V gene: TRBV29-1; CDR3 DNA: TGCAGCTCCCTGGGGGCGGGAGGCGATGAGCAGTTCTTC; CDR3 protein: CSSLGAGGDEQFF
clone size: NA; J gene: TRBJ1-2; D gene: NA; V gene: TRBV7-2; CDR3 DNA: TGTGCCAGCAGCTTAATGCGTTCACAACAGGACTACACCTTC; CDR3 protein: CASSLMRSQQDYTF
clone size: NA; J gene: TRBJ2-5; D gene: TRBD1; V gene: TRBV11-2; CDR3 DNA: TGTGCCAGCAGCTCGTCTTGGACAGGGGCTATGAACACTGACCAAGAGACCCAGTACTTC; CDR3 protein: CASSSSWTGAMNTDQETQYF
clone size: NA; J gene: TRBJ2-2; D gene: NA; V gene: TRBV7-9; CDR3 DNA: TGTGCCAGCAGTTTAGTGGGCAGCGCAGAGCCCGGGGAGCTGTTTTTT; CDR3 protein: CASSLVGSAEPGELFF